The next 16 T cell receptor beta chains were all read from a single sample in a study of blood T cells in healthy people across ages. The use of a sample-barcoded 5' primer and a J-beta primer mix characterized a second PCR of 7 to 11 cycles. In TCRdb, the 5' RACE reads were re-called with MiXCR into one record per CDR3 protein. This sample has about 1.8 million distinct CDR3 sequences, with around half found just once. Sequencing was carried out using blood. These receptors originate from a middle-aged woman in good health.

This clonotype came up a few times. The V call is TRBV18, the J call TRBJ2-7; 7 bases map to TRBD1. Germline lookup yields CDR1 KGHSH and CDR2 LQKENI. The V and J ends lost 2 bases and 6 bases, in that order; junction bases with no gene match: 4. The CDR3 has 13 residues. Here the CDR3 DNA reads TGTGCCAGCTCACCAGACAGGGCCGGCGAGCAGTACTTC. Protein product: CASSPDRAGEQYF.

The chain has TRBV7-2 and TRBJ2-3, with 8 bases matching TRBD1. V dropped 5 bases and J dropped 5; count of bases not matched to a gene: 15. The germline V gene encodes CDR1 SGHTA and CDR2 FQGNSA. CDR3 length equals 17 residues. The CDR3 spells CASSVPGGEERGDTQYF. As DNA, the CDR3 is TGTGCCAGCAGCGTCCCAGGGGGCGAGGAGCGAGGAGATACGCAGTATTTT.

The chain couples TRBV4-2 to TRBJ1-4; 10 nucleotides match TRBD1. V was clipped by 3 bases and J by 3 bases; unmatched bases: 4. Germline V CDR1 and CDR2: LGHNA, YNFKEQ. CDR3 size: 16 residues. CDR3 residues: CASSQHGQGANEKLFF. CDR3 nucleotide sequence: TGTGCCAGCAGCCAGCACGGACAGGGGGCTAATGAAAAACTGTTTTTT.

The J gene is TRBJ1-2, the V gene TRBV12-3 or TRBV12-4; D is undetermined. Between the trimmed V and J ends, which lost 3 bases and 6 bases, there was a span of 8 bases. CDR3 length: 12 residues. Written as DNA, the CDR3 is TGTGCCAGCAGTTTCGGGAACCATGGCTACACCTTC. Protein: CASSFGNHGYTF.

A remark on this clonotype: A junction end diverges from the germline sequence, so it may reflect a read error. V gene TRBV7-2 combines with J gene TRBJ2-7, with 8 bases lining up with TRBD1. TRBJ2-4 matches the DNA end more closely, so the J call is doubtful. CDR1 and CDR2 (germline): SGHTA, FQGNSA. The CDR3 has 15 residues. DNA for the CDR3: TGTGCCAGCAACTTACGACGGACAGGGATGGACATTCAGTACTTC. Translation: CASNLRRTGMDIQYF.

The chain uses TRBV6-2 or TRBV6-3 and TRBJ2-5; the match to TRBD2 covers 9 bases. The CDR3 has 16 amino acids. CDR1 MNHEY and CDR2 SVGEGT come from the germline V gene. The V gene end was trimmed by 0 bases and the J gene end by 5 bases; junction bases not matched to a gene: 7. In nucleotides, the CDR3 is TGTGCCAGCAGTTACTCTTCGAGCGGGGGGACGGAGACCCAGTACTTC. It codes for CASSYSSSGGTETQYF.

The chain combines TRBV6-2 or TRBV6-3 with TRBJ2-1, with 11 bases that match TRBD1. This CDR3 contains 15 residues. Unmatched junction bases numbered 8, after V lost 4 bases and J lost 9 bases. Germline V gene sequence: CDR1 MNHEY, CDR2 SVGEGT. The CDR3 loop reads CASSSWTGGKGEQFF. The DNA for the CDR3 is TGTGCCAGCAGTTCCTGGACAGGGGGCAAGGGTGAGCAGTTCTTC.

This chain uses TRBV7-2 with TRBJ1-1; D not certain. This CDR3 has 16 residues. Germline V lookup: CDR1 SGHTA, CDR2 FQGNSA. Trimming took 2 bases from V and 0 from J, leaving 13 bases between them. The CDR3 DNA is TGTGCCAGCAGCTTAAAGGTTATCGAGATGAACACTGAAGCTTTCTTT. Translating it yields CASSLKVIEMNTEAFF.

This clonotype was found a few times. This sequence joins TRBV27 and TRBJ2-4; D tentatively fits TRBD1 or TRBD2 (5 bases each). The CDR3 runs to 15 residues. Germline CDR1 and CDR2: MNHEY and SMNVEV (reference sequence). The ends were cut back, 2 bases at V and 6 bases at J, with 14 bases in the middle. The CDR3 nucleotides are TGTGCCAGCAGTTTAGATTGGGACGGCGGAAACATTCAGTACTTC. Protein product: CASSLDWDGGNIQYF.

The table lists this clonotype with a few counts. This chain uses TRBV4-2 with TRBJ2-6; D call uncertain. CDR1 and CDR2 from the germline V gene are LGHNA and YNFKEQ. V gave up 4 bases and J gave up 3 bases, with 13 bases separating them. The CDR3 loop spans 16 amino acids. CDR3 in amino acids: CASSRVSVDGANVLTF. CDR3 sequence (DNA): TGTGCCAGCAGCCGGGTTTCAGTTGATGGGGCCAACGTCCTGACTTTC.

The chain links TRBV7-2 to TRBJ1-5; D possibly corresponds to TRBD1 (6 bases). Germline V gene sequence: CDR1 SGHTA, CDR2 FQGNSA. The CDR3 covers 15 residues. Trimming shortened V by 4 bases and J by 6 bases, and 16 bases separated the two germline ends. The CDR3 nucleotides read TGTGCCAGCAGCTCCCCCGGCGGGGGGGCTCAGCCCCAGCATTTT. Protein: CASSSPGGGAQPQHF.

This clonotype was observed a few times. The chain uses TRBV6-1 and TRBJ2-7; D perhaps matches TRBD2 (6 bases). Looked up from germline, CDR1 is MNHNS and CDR2 is SASEGT. CDR3 length: 16 amino acids. V lost 4 bases and J 3 bases, leaving 19 bases between the germline ends. Written as DNA, the CDR3 is TGTGCCAGCAGTGCCCGGGGGAACCTTCCAAACTACGAGCAGTACTTC. Residues: CASSARGNLPNYEQYF.

The chain has TRBV4-2 and TRBJ2-3, with a weak D call TRBD1 (9 bases). The CDR3 is 18 residues long. Germline CDR1 reads LGHNA; CDR2 reads YNFKEQ. Trimming left V 6 bases short and J 1 base short, with 23 bases between. CDR3 residues: CASSPGGAWTGGTDTQYF. The CDR3 region has the DNA TGTGCCAGCAGTCCCGGGGGGGCCTGGACAGGGGGCACAGATACGCAGTATTTT.

This clonotype has just a few counts. V is TRBV29-1 and J is TRBJ1-2; the D is unclear. Germline lookup yields CDR1 SQVTM and CDR2 ANQGSEA. The CDR3 extends over 10 amino acids. Trimming shortened V by 5 bases and J by 5 bases, and 6 bases separated the two germline ends. CDR3 coding DNA: TGCAGCGTTCCCGGGTATGGCTACACCTTC. Its protein is CSVPGYGYTF.

The rearrangement uses TRBV6-5 and TRBJ1-2; the D is unclear. The CDR3 loop spans 13 amino acids. From germline, CDR1 is MNHEY and CDR2 SVGAGI. V dropped 2 bases and J dropped 8 bases, with 12 bases sitting between them. CDR3 residues: CASSYDIRYGYTF. CDR3 DNA: TGTGCCAGCAGTTACGACATAAGATACGGCTACACCTTC.

This sequence joins TRBV28 and TRBJ1-4; D not resolved. Germline loops: CDR1 MDHEN, CDR2 SYDVKM. V shed 3 bases and J shed 5 bases, with 13 bases lying between them. The CDR3 length is 15 residues. The CDR3 loop is CASSFFGRNNEKLFF. DNA of the CDR3: TGTGCCAGCAGTTTCTTCGGGAGGAACAATGAAAAACTGTTTTTT.